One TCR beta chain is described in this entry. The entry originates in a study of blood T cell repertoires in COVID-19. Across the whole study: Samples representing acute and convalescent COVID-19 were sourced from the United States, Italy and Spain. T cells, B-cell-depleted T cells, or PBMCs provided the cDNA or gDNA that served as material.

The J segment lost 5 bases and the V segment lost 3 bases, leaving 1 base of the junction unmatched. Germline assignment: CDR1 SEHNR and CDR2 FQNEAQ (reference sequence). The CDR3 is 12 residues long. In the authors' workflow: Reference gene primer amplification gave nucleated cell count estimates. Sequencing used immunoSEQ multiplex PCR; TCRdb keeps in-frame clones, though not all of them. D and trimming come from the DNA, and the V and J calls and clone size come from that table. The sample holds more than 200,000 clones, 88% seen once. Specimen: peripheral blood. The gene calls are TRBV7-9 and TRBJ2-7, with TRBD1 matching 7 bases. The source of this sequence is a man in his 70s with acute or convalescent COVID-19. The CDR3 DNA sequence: TGTGCCAGCAGCTTCCAGGGGGACGAGCAGTACTTC. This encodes CASSFQGDEQYF.